The 31 T cell receptor beta chains presented below share a single source sample, sequenced in a study of beta chain features in type 1 diabetes. Study results and limitations: Type 1 diabetes patients had TCRB CDR3s that were shorter (moderately but significantly so) in all four CD4+ subsets.

The whole isolated RNA underwent reverse transcription, so sequencing captured expressed TCRB transcripts. Libraries were prepared by immunoSEQ multiplex PCR; TCRdb keeps only in-frame clonotypes and omits some of them. The sample holds 250,000 or so clones, about a fifth seen once. What these receptors recognize is not known. The sample consisted of naive CD4+ T cells from blood. These receptors came from a woman aged 40 to 49 with type 1 diabetes.

This clone appeared a few times. The V call is TRBV12-5, the J call TRBJ2-3; 7 nucleotides align to TRBD1. The V segment lost 5 bases and the J segment 4 bases; nucleotides outside the gene matches: 9. Germline CDR1 is LGHNT and CDR2 is FRNRAP. There are 15 residues in the CDR3. CDR3: CASGLGQTGPDTQYF. As DNA, the CDR3 is TGTGCTAGTGGTCTAGGCCAGACAGGGCCAGATACGCAGTATTTT.

The chain uses TRBV9 and TRBJ2-5; 8 bases map to TRBD2. Germline V gene data show CDR1 as SGDLS and CDR2 as YYNGEE. Trimming took 8 bases from V and 1 from J; bases not matched to a gene: 4. This CDR3 region has 13 residues. The CDR3 nucleotides are TGTGCCAGTCGGGGGGGCGGCCAAGAGACCCAGTACTTC. Its protein product is CASRGGGQETQYF.

The rearrangement links TRBV11-2 to TRBJ2-2; D not resolved. Germline CDR1 SGHAT, CDR2 FQNNGV. The CDR3 totals 15 residues. Trimming took 5 bases from V and 3 from J, leaving 13 bases between them. In nucleotides, the CDR3 is TGTGCCAGCAGCCCGAGCTTCGGTTACACCGGGGAGCTGTTTTTT. As protein: CASSPSFGYTGELFF.

A few counts support this clone. The V and J genes are TRBV29-1 and TRBJ1-2, with 9 bases matching TRBD1. Germline V CDR1 and CDR2: SQVTM, ANQGSEA. This CDR3 comprises 13 residues. Trimming at V came to 1 base and at J to 7 bases, leaving 4 bases not matched to a gene. CDR3 coding DNA: TGCAGCGTTGAAGGGGGACAGGGAGGTGGCTACACCTTC. Its translation: CSVEGGQGGGYTF.

Comments on this clone: Other DNA sequences within the sample encode an identical CDR3. This chain uses TRBV28 with TRBJ2-5, with 7 bases lining up with TRBD1. This CDR3 contains 13 residues. The V and J ends lost 4 bases and 2 bases, in that order; junction bases with no gene match: 1. Per germline, CDR1 MDHEN and CDR2 SYDVKM. CDR3 protein: CASSSGQQETQYF. DNA for the CDR3: TGTGCCAGCAGTTCGGGACAGCAAGAGACCCAGTACTTC.

The sample holds a few counts of this clone. The genes are TRBV4-1 and TRBJ2-5; D may be TRBD1 (6 bases). V lost 3 bases and J lost 4, with 12 bases in between. CDR3 size: 14 residues. CDR1 MGHRA and CDR2 YSYEKL come from the germline V gene. Here the CDR3 DNA reads TGCGCCAGCAGCCAGGGGATCAGGGGAGAGACCCAGTACTTC. Protein product: CASSQGIRGETQYF.

The chain links TRBV9 to TRBJ1-1; 8 bases agree with TRBD1. CDR3 length: 18 residues. The V gene end was trimmed by 4 bases and the J gene end by 0 bases; junction bases not matched to a gene: 14. The germline V gene has CDR1 SGDLS and CDR2 YYNGEE. CDR3 amino acids: CASSLTPGQGGMNTEAFF. The DNA for the CDR3 is TGTGCCAGCAGCCTCACCCCCGGACAGGGTGGGATGAACACTGAAGCTTTCTTT.

There are a few counts of this clone. This rearrangement joins TRBV29-1 to TRBJ2-2; no clear D. CDR3 size: 14 residues. V lost 5 bases to trimming and J lost 3 bases, with 13 bases between them. Germline values: CDR1 SQVTM, CDR2 ANQGSEA. The CDR3 DNA is TGCAGCGTTCTCCCTTACGGAGACACCGGGGAGCTGTTTTTT. This gives the protein CSVLPYGDTGELFF.

The chain uses TRBV5-4 and TRBJ1-1, with 8 bases that match TRBD1. Germline V CDR1 and CDR2: SGHNT, YYREEE (reference sequence). V lost 0 bases and J lost 5; bases outside the gene matches: 3. This CDR3 is 14 amino acids long. CDR3 coding DNA: TGTGCCAGCAGCTTGGAGACAGGGGTGACTGAAGCTTTCTTT. Protein: CASSLETGVTEAFF.

V and J are TRBV29-1 and TRBJ1-1, with a weak D call TRBD1 (5 bases). In germline, CDR1 is SQVTM, CDR2 ANQGSEA. The CDR3 extends over 13 amino acids. Trimming pared 4 bases from V and 1 base from J, leaving 10 bases between. CDR3 amino acids: CSVGGTGNTEAFF. CDR3 nucleotides: TGCAGCGTTGGAGGTACAGGGAACACTGAAGCTTTCTTT.

The chain uses TRBV27 and TRBJ2-5, with 10 nucleotides matching TRBD2. Germline values: CDR1 MNHEY, CDR2 SMNVEV (reference sequence). The V segment lost 3 bases and the J segment 9 bases; nucleotides outside the gene matches: 7. The CDR3 runs to 14 residues. The CDR3 DNA reads TGTGCCAGCAGTTTCTCCGGGACTAGCGAGTCCCAGTACTTC. It is translated as CASSFSGTSESQYF.

This clone was found a few times. The chain couples TRBV28 to TRBJ2-7; 7 bases are shared with TRBD1. This CDR3 is built from 13 residues. V was clipped by 6 bases and J by 2 bases; unmatched bases: 4. Germline CDR1 is MDHEN and CDR2 is SYDVKM. The CDR3 spells CASSRQGTYEQYF. In DNA form, the CDR3 reads TGTGCCAGCAGCCGACAGGGAACCTACGAGCAGTACTTC.

The chain carries TRBV29-1 and TRBJ2-5; 7 nucleotides line up with TRBD2. The last part of the DNA fits TRBJ2-7 better; the J call may be wrong. The CDR3 is made up of 13 amino acids. CDR1 SQVTM and CDR2 ANQGSEA come from the germline V gene. This CDR3 is CSAEMGGRYEQYF. The CDR3 nucleotides read TGCAGCGCCGAAATGGGGGGGAGGTACGAGCAGTACTTC.

The gene calls are TRBV7-6 and TRBJ1-2; perhaps TRBD1 as D (6 bases). Trimming removed 4 bases at V and 2 bases at J, with 8 bases between. CDR3 length equals 13 residues. The germline gives CDR1 SGHVS, CDR2 FNYEAQ. This chain's CDR3 is CASSSQGNYGYTF. The CDR3 nucleotides are TGTGCCAGCAGCTCGCAGGGGAACTATGGCTACACCTTC. Based on the CDR3 plus reference TRBV7-6 and TRBJ1-2, the full variable domain is GAGVSQSPRYKVTKRGQDVALRCDPISGHVSLYWYRQALGQGPEFLTYFNYEAQQDKSGLPNDRFSAERPEGSISTLTIQRTEQRDSAMYRCASSSQGNYGYTFGSGTRLTVV.

The chain couples TRBV30 to TRBJ2-2; TRBD1 is a possible D gene (5 bases). The V gene's germline CDR1 is GTSNPN and CDR2 SVGIG (reference sequence). CDR3 size: 13 residues. V was clipped by 4 bases and J by 1 base, with 7 bases between them. The CDR3 reads CAWNRGNTGELFF. The DNA of the CDR3 is TGTGCCTGGAATAGGGGGAACACCGGGGAGCTGTTTTTT.

This chain uses TRBV7-3 with TRBJ1-1; the match to TRBD1 covers 8 bases. V shed 5 bases, J shed 3 bases, and the junction held 5 bases outside the gene matches. Germline V gene sequence: CDR1 SGHTA, CDR2 FQGTGA. The CDR3 covers 14 residues. DNA of the CDR3: TGTGCCAGCAGCACGACAGGGGCGGACACTGAAGCTTTCTTT. Translating gives CASSTTGADTEAFF. The complete variable domain, with remaining parts taken from reference TRBV7-3 and TRBJ1-1, reads GAGVSQTPSNKVTEKGKYVELRCDPISGHTALYWYRQSLGQGPEFLIYFQGTGAADDSGLPNDRFFAVRPEGSVSTLKIQRTERGDSAVYLCASSTTGADTEAFFGQGTRLTVV.

This clone was found a few times. The chain is built from TRBV9 and TRBJ2-2; D not resolved. The CDR3 has 12 residues. Germline lookup yields CDR1 SGDLS and CDR2 YYNGEE. Between the trimmed V and J ends, which lost 3 bases and 4 bases, there was a span of 4 bases. CDR3 region: CASSDSTGELFF. Written as DNA, the CDR3 is TGTGCCAGCAGCGACAGCACCGGGGAGCTGTTTTTT.

This clone was observed a handful of times. V and J are TRBV5-4 and TRBJ1-3; possible D gene TRBD1, 5 bases. Germline lookup yields CDR1 SGHNT and CDR2 YYREEE (reference sequence). The CDR3 has 14 residues. V was clipped by 4 bases and J by 0 bases, with 8 bases between them. CDR3 DNA sequence: TGTGCCAGCAGCGGGGCGGACTCTGGAAACACCATATATTTT. It translates to CASSGADSGNTIYF.

V is TRBV11-2 and J is TRBJ2-1; D is possibly TRBD2 (5 bases). Germline assignment: CDR1 SGHAT and CDR2 FQNNGV. The CDR3 extends over 17 amino acids. Trimming pared 5 bases from V and 1 base from J, leaving 18 bases between. The CDR3 nucleotides read TGTGCCAGCAGCCCGGCTCCGAGGGCCGGGTCCTACAATGAGCAGTTCTTC. This codes for CASSPAPRAGSYNEQFF.

This clone was picked up a small number of times. The chain joins TRBV7-2 to TRBJ2-7, with D uncertain. CDR1 SGHTA and CDR2 FQGNSA come from the germline V gene. The CDR3 covers 13 residues. V dropped 3 bases and J dropped 4 bases, with 10 bases sitting between them. The CDR3 DNA reads TGTGCCAGCAGCTTCCTCGAGACTTACGAGCAGTACTTC. The encoded protein is CASSFLETYEQYF.

This clone has just a few counts. V usage is TRBV28 and J usage is TRBJ2-4, with D tentatively TRBD2 (6 bases). Trimming took off 5 bases at V and 11 bases at J, with 16 bases between the two ends. CDR1 MDHEN and CDR2 SYDVKM come from the germline V gene. The CDR3 has 13 amino acids. CDR3 DNA sequence: TGTGCCAGCAGTCCCCGGGGGAGTAGGGTTCAGTACTTC. This encodes CASSPRGSRVQYF.

The chain combines TRBV5-1 with TRBJ1-1, with 7 nucleotides matching TRBD1. The trim removed 4 bases at V and 0 bases at J, leaving 3 bases unmatched. The germline CDR1 and CDR2 sequences are SGHRS and YFSETQ. The CDR3 sequence is 14 residues long. The CDR3: CASSETGMNTEAFF. CDR3 nucleotides: TGCGCCAGCAGCGAGACAGGGATGAACACTGAAGCTTTCTTT.

This clone has just a few counts. The chain is built from TRBV7-7 and TRBJ2-7; 9 bases agree with TRBD2. This CDR3 has 16 residues. Germline V gene data show CDR1 as SSHAT and CDR2 as FNYEAQ (reference sequence). With 1 base clipped from V and 2 bases from J, the junction kept 6 bases outside the gene matches. CDR3 sequence (DNA): TGTGCCAGCAGCTTAGGAAGCGAGCGGGGGGCCTACGAGCAGTACTTC. This encodes CASSLGSERGAYEQYF. Supplemented by reference TRBV7-7 and TRBJ2-7, the full variable domain reads GAGVSQSPRYKVTKRGQDVTLRCDPISSHATLYWYQQALGQGPEFLTYFNYEAQPDKSGLPSDRFSAERPEGSISTLTIQRTEQRDSAMYRCASSLGSERGAYEQYFGPGTRLTVT.

J is TRBJ2-6 and V is TRBV7-9; the D gene is possibly TRBD2 (5 bases). Germline assignment: CDR1 SEHNR and CDR2 FQNEAQ (reference sequence). V was shortened by 4 bases and J by 1 base, with 8 bases between the two germline ends. CDR3 length: 15 residues. The CDR3 sequence is CASSSRDSGANVLTF. The CDR3 DNA is TGTGCCAGCAGCTCGAGGGATTCTGGGGCCAACGTCCTGACTTTC.

This clone showed up just a few times. The chain couples TRBV4-3 to TRBJ1-2; unclear D gene. The CDR3 is made up of 12 amino acids. V was clipped by 3 bases and J by 8 bases, with 10 bases between them. CDR1 and CDR2 (germline): LGHNA, YSLEER. In DNA, the CDR3 is TGCGCCAGCAGCCAGTCAGGCGAGGGCTACACCTTC. Amino acids: CASSQSGEGYTF.

This chain uses TRBV5-1 with TRBJ1-6; 9 bases align to TRBD1. The germline gives CDR1 SGHRS, CDR2 YFSETQ. This CDR3 comprises 14 residues. The J segment lost 7 bases and the V segment lost 4 bases, leaving 3 bases of the junction unmatched. In DNA, the CDR3 is TGCGCCAGCAGCGACGGACAGGGGAATTCACCCCTCCACTTT. This encodes CASSDGQGNSPLHF.

This clone has more than one count but fewer than ten. V and J are TRBV7-3 and TRBJ2-6; TRBD1 might be the D (6 bases). Between the trimmed V and J ends, which lost 4 bases and 0 bases, there was a span of 13 bases. The germline V gene has CDR1 SGHTA and CDR2 FQGTGA. The CDR3 sequence is 17 residues long. CDR3 DNA sequence: TGTGCCAGCAGCTCGGGACAACTCCCCTCTGGGGCCAACGTCCTGACTTTC. Translating it yields CASSSGQLPSGANVLTF.

The J gene is TRBJ1-6, the V gene TRBV7-9; 8 bases line up with TRBD1. The CDR3 extends over 15 amino acids. V was pared by 3 bases and J by 7 bases, with 5 bases of the junction left unmatched. Per germline, CDR1 SEHNR and CDR2 FQNEAQ (reference sequence). CDR3 nucleotide sequence: TGTGCCAGCAGCTTCGGTGGACAGGGAAATTCACCCCTCCACTTT. Protein product: CASSFGGQGNSPLHF.

The CDR3 protein is CASSTPPGGYTF. The CDR3 nucleotides are TGTGCCAGCAGCACCCCGCCAGGCGGCTACACCTTC. V usage is TRBV28 and J usage is TRBJ1-2, with D uncertain. The CDR3 contains 12 residues. V lost 6 bases and J lost 8, with 13 bases in between. Germline V gene sequence: CDR1 MDHEN, CDR2 SYDVKM.

V usage is TRBV7-8 and J usage is TRBJ1-1, with D uncertain. The CDR3 extends over 14 amino acids. V lost 2 bases and J lost 5, with 12 bases in between. CDR1 is SGHVS and CDR2 is FQNEAQ in the germline V gene. DNA for the CDR3: TGTGCCAGCAGCTTAAGTCGAGGGCGGACTGAAGCTTTCTTT. This encodes CASSLSRGRTEAFF.

The chain recombines TRBV2 with TRBJ2-7; 7 bases match TRBD1. The germline gives CDR1 SNHLY, CDR2 FYNNEI. The ends lost 6 bases at V and 2 bases at J; junction bases unmatched: 1. The CDR3 runs to 12 residues. The CDR3 loop is CASRDRTYEQYF. The CDR3 DNA reads as TGTGCCAGCAGGGACAGGACCTACGAGCAGTACTTC. The full variable domain, its missing parts supplied by reference TRBV2 and TRBJ2-7, is EPEVTQTPSHQVTQMGQEVILRCVPISNHLYFYWYRQILGQKVEFLVSFYNNEISEKSEIFDDQFSVERPDGSNFTLKIRSTKLEDSAMYFCASRDRTYEQYFGPGTRLTVT.